One sample yielded the 24 T cell receptor beta chains listed below, sequenced in a study of radiotherapy plus CTLA-4 blockade in lung cancer. TCRdb's table, derived via immunoSEQ multiplex PCR, lists solely in-frame clones and lacks some. The data show about 93,000 clones, with 70% to 90% seen just once and approximately 5% held by the top ten. The sample in question was peripheral blood, obtained from a patient treated with radiotherapy plus ipilimumab. All receptors come from a human donor with non-small cell lung cancer that progressed on radiotherapy plus ipilimumab.

This chain uses TRBV27 with TRBJ1-1; no reliable D call. Germline CDR1 and CDR2: MNHEY and SMNVEV (reference sequence). The V end was cut by 1 base, the J end by 1 base, with 7 bases between. This CDR3 is built from 14 residues. The CDR3 coding sequence is TGTGCCAGCAGTTTATTTTCCAGGAACACTGAAGCTTTCTTT. Translated: CASSLFSRNTEAFF.

The chain links TRBV19 to TRBJ1-2, with 11 bases lining up with TRBD1. The J segment lost 5 bases and the V segment lost 4 bases, leaving 12 bases of the junction unmatched. Germline-derived CDR1 and CDR2 are LNHDA and SQIVND (reference sequence). The CDR3 has 17 residues. DNA for the CDR3: TGTGCCAGTAGTAACCACGCCGGACAGGGGGCGAGATATGGCTACACCTTC. It is translated as CASSNHAGQGARYGYTF.

V gene TRBV7-9 combines with J gene TRBJ2-1, with a weak D call TRBD2 (6 bases). There are 11 residues in the CDR3. Per germline, CDR1 SEHNR and CDR2 FQNEAQ (reference sequence). The V end lost 9 bases, the J end lost 10 bases, and 13 bases lay between the germline ends. CDR3 coding DNA: TGTGCCAGTTCGTCGGGGGACGAGCAGTTCTTC. This sequence encodes CASSSGDEQFF.

The genes are TRBV7-8 and TRBJ2-1, with 13 nucleotides matching TRBD2. This CDR3 has 18 residues. V lost 1 base to trimming and J lost 4 bases; unmatched junction nucleotides: 7. Germline V lookup: CDR1 SGHVS, CDR2 FQNEAQ. CDR3 DNA sequence: TGTGCCAGCAGCTTAGGACGACTAGCGGGAGGTCCTTACAATGAGCAGTTCTTC. This gives the protein CASSLGRLAGGPYNEQFF.

The CDR3 here is CASSRGTSGTLSTDTQYF. DNA of the CDR3: TGTGCCAGCAGCCGCGGGACTAGCGGGACCCTTAGCACAGATACGCAGTATTTT. This sequence joins TRBV11-2 and TRBJ2-3, with 13 bases lining up with TRBD2. Germline loops: CDR1 SGHAT, CDR2 FQNNGV. The J segment lost 0 bases and the V segment lost 5 bases, leaving 8 bases of the junction unmatched. The CDR3 spans 18 residues.

This clone was found a few times. This chain joins TRBV2 and TRBJ2-4, with D possibly TRBD1 on 6 matching bases. The CDR3 covers 15 residues. The V gene's germline CDR1 is SNHLY and CDR2 FYNNEI. Deletions cut 6 bases from V and 1 base from J, with 13 bases between. The CDR3 bases are TGTGCCAGCAGCCGGACAGAACTTGCCAAAAACATTCAGTACTTC. Translation: CASSRTELAKNIQYF.

This rearrangement joins TRBV5-1 to TRBJ2-7; 11 nucleotides agree with TRBD1. The junction had 7 bases not matched to a gene; V was cut back by 6 bases and J by 2 bases. Germline V CDR1 and CDR2: SGHRS, YFSETQ. The CDR3 sequence is 15 residues long. CDR3: CASNPEGQGAYEQYF. CDR3 DNA sequence: TGCGCCAGCAACCCGGAGGGACAGGGGGCCTACGAGCAGTACTTC.

The DNA for the CDR3 is TGTGCCAGTAGCGGGACCGGGACGTCGAGACAGCCCCAGCATTTT. Translated: CASSGTGTSRQPQHF. This rearrangement joins TRBV19 to TRBJ1-5; weak D call: TRBD1 (5 bases). Trimming removed 6 bases from V and 7 bases from J, with 19 bases in between. The CDR3 covers 15 residues. Germline CDR1 is LNHDA and CDR2 is SQIVND (reference sequence).

This rearrangement joins TRBV5-1 to TRBJ2-7, with 9 bases aligning to TRBD1. The CDR3 has 14 residues. Germline CDR1 SGHRS, CDR2 YFSETQ. The V segment lost 3 bases and the J segment 7 bases; nucleotides outside the gene matches: 8. CDR3 DNA: TGCGCCAGCAGCTCCCGACAGGGGGAAAGGGAGCAGTACTTC. Translation gives CASSSRQGEREQYF.

The rearrangement links TRBV28 to TRBJ2-7, with 13 bases lining up with TRBD2. Trimming removed 7 bases from V and 8 bases from J; junction bases left unmatched: 11. The germline CDR1 and CDR2 sequences are MDHEN and SYDVKM. CDR3 length equals 15 residues. The DNA of the CDR3 is TGTGCCAGCACCTTGGCCGGGACTAGCGGGATCAAGCAGTACTTC. Its translation is CASTLAGTSGIKQYF.

V is TRBV2 and J is TRBJ2-5; D is unresolved. Trimming removed 5 bases at V and 4 bases at J, with 5 bases between. The length of the CDR3 is 11 residues. Germline V gene sequence: CDR1 SNHLY, CDR2 FYNNEI. CDR3 sequence reads: CASSFRETQYF. In DNA form, the CDR3 reads TGTGCCAGCAGTTTCCGAGAGACCCAGTACTTC.

The chain couples TRBV15 to TRBJ2-3; D gene ambiguous. This CDR3 has 14 residues. The germline gives CDR1 LNHNV, CDR2 YYDKDF (reference sequence). V was clipped by 2 bases and J by 0 bases, with 6 bases between them. Here the CDR3 DNA reads TGTGCCACCAGCAGAAAGTATAGCACAGATACGCAGTATTTT. Translating it yields CATSRKYSTDTQYF.

There are a few counts of this clone. The V call is TRBV28, the J call TRBJ2-7, with D possibly being TRBD2 (6 bases). This CDR3 has 12 residues. Germline V gives CDR1 MDHEN, CDR2 SYDVKM. V lost 4 bases and J 6 bases, leaving 10 bases between the germline ends. CDR3 nucleotide sequence: TGTGCCAGCAGTTATCGACTAGTCGAGCAGTACTTC. Its protein is CASSYRLVEQYF.

This clone was observed a single time. The chain is built from TRBV7-2 and TRBJ2-5; 8 bases line up with TRBD2. The DNA matches TRBJ2-7 better at its end, which makes the J call doubtful. The CDR3 is 15 amino acids. From germline, CDR1 is SGHTA and CDR2 FQGNSA. DNA of the CDR3: TGTGCCAGCAGCTTGGAGCGGGGGTTCTCCTACGAGCAGTACTTC. It is translated as CASSLERGFSYEQYF.

CDR3 region: CASRTGTYEQYF. CDR3 bases: TGTGCCAGCAGGACAGGGACCTACGAGCAGTACTTC. The chain joins TRBV27 to TRBJ2-7, with 7 bases aligning to TRBD1. The CDR3 is 12 amino acids. Germline V CDR1 and CDR2: MNHEY, SMNVEV (reference sequence). Trimming removed 6 bases from V and 2 bases from J; junction bases left unmatched: 1.

A single count supports this clone. V gene TRBV7-8 combines with J gene TRBJ2-7; no definite D call. Trimming took 2 bases from V and 0 from J, leaving 11 bases between them. Germline V CDR1 and CDR2: SGHVS, FQNEAQ. The length of the CDR3 is 15 residues. The CDR3 is CASSLIDKSSYEQYF. The CDR3 DNA is TGTGCCAGCAGCTTAATCGACAAGAGCTCCTACGAGCAGTACTTC.

In this sample, this clone turned up once. This chain links TRBV19 with TRBJ2-7; D perhaps matches TRBD1 (6 bases). The germline CDR1 and CDR2 sequences are LNHDA and SQIVND (reference sequence). This CDR3 has 14 amino acids. V was cut by 3 bases and J by 3 bases, with 12 bases left in between. CDR3 in DNA: TGTGCCAGTAGTATTCAGGCAGGGGACTACGAGCAGTACTTC. Translation gives CASSIQAGDYEQYF. Filled out from reference TRBV19 and TRBJ2-7, the complete variable domain reads DGGITQSPKYLFRKEGQNVTLSCEQNLNHDAMYWYRQDPGQGLRLIYYSQIVNDFQKGDIAEGYSVSREKKESFPLTVTSAQKNPTAFYLCASSIQAGDYEQYFGPGTRLTVT.

The chain links TRBV7-2 to TRBJ2-1; D unclear. Germline CDR1 SGHTA, CDR2 FQGNSA. The CDR3 spans 13 residues. Trimming removed 1 base at V and 7 bases at J, with 8 bases between. The CDR3 region is CASSLVFGNEQFF. The CDR3 bases are TGTGCCAGCAGCTTAGTCTTCGGGAATGAGCAGTTCTTC.

The chain is built from TRBV7-9 and TRBJ2-5; 7 nucleotides match TRBD1. The CDR3 is 12 amino acids. V dropped 3 bases and J dropped 5; count of bases not matched to a gene: 0. Germline V gene sequence: CDR1 SEHNR, CDR2 FQNEAQ (reference sequence). The CDR3 spells CASSFRGETQYF. The CDR3 DNA reads TGTGCCAGCAGCTTCAGGGGGGAGACCCAGTACTTC.

CDR3 sequence reads: CASSRRSGISEGHGYTF. The CDR3 DNA reads as TGTGCCAGCAGCCGAAGATCAGGGATAAGTGAGGGACATGGCTACACCTTC. This chain joins TRBV9 and TRBJ1-2, with D maybe TRBD1 (5 bases). Per germline, CDR1 SGDLS and CDR2 YYNGEE. With 4 bases removed from V and 6 bases from J, the gap between germline ends came to 25 bases. There are 17 residues in the CDR3.

The chain carries TRBV27 and TRBJ2-2, with D hard to call. Trimming removed 3 bases at V and 8 bases at J, with 7 bases between. CDR1 is MNHEY and CDR2 is SMNVEV in the germline V gene (reference sequence). The CDR3 runs 12 residues. The DNA of the CDR3 is TGTGCCAGCAGTTTTTTAAAGGGGGAGCTGTTTTTT. This encodes CASSFLKGELFF.

The chain recombines TRBV19 with TRBJ1-2; 9 bases fit TRBD1. J lost 4 bases, V lost 7 bases, and 4 bases had no gene match. The CDR3 consists of 13 residues. Germline values: CDR1 LNHDA, CDR2 SQIVND (reference sequence). CDR3 in amino acids: CASTRQGGYGYTF. In DNA form, the CDR3 reads TGTGCCAGTACCAGACAGGGGGGCTATGGCTACACCTTC.

This clone has just one count. CDR3 sequence: CAIGLSYEQYF. The CDR3 nucleotides are TGTGCCATCGGCCTCTCCTACGAGCAGTACTTC. V is TRBV10-3 and J is TRBJ2-7, with D unresolved. The CDR3 runs 11 residues. CDR1 and CDR2 from the germline V gene are ENHRY and SYGVKD. Trimming took off 8 bases at V and 0 bases at J, with 5 bases between the two ends.

The chain uses TRBV9 and TRBJ1-4; 9 nucleotides agree with TRBD1. This CDR3 region has 14 residues. V lost 3 bases to trimming and J lost 10 bases; unmatched junction nucleotides: 7. Looked up from germline, CDR1 is SGDLS and CDR2 is YYNGEE. Here the CDR3 DNA reads TGTGCCAGCAGCGCCCGACAGGGGGAGGGAAAACTGTTTTTT. The encoded protein is CASSARQGEGKLFF.